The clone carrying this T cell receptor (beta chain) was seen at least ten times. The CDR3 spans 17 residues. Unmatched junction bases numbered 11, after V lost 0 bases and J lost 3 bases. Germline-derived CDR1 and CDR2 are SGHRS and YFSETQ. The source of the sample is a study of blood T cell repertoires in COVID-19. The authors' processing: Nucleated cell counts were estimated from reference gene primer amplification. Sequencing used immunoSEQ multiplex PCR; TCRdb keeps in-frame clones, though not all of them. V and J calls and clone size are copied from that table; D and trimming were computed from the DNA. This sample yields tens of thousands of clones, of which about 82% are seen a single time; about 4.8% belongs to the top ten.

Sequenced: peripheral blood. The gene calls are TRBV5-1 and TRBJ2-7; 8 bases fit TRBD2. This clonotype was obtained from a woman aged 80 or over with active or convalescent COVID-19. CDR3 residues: CASSLGASGPTGYEQYF. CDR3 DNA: TGCGCCAGCAGCTTGGGGGCTAGCGGGCCTACAGGCTACGAGCAGTACTTC.